These 6 T cell receptor beta chains were all obtained from the same sample, sequenced in a study of spatial heterogeneity in lung cancer. Time point described: sample taken at primary tumor resection. Whole-study results and caveats: For expanded intratumoral alpha and beta TCRs, counts tracked tumor mutation counts.

The antigens these receptors bind are not known. TCRdb used MiXCR to reprocess the 5' RACE reads, holding one entry per CDR3 protein. Of about 8,100 distinct CDR3 sequences in the sample, 12% were seen once. The starting material was lung tumor tissue, obtained at surgery. Receptors originate from a male donor with early-stage non-small cell lung cancer.

In its sample, this clonotype ranks as medium-sized (0.01 to 0.1%). Being off target in a library aimed at alpha chains, this beta chain has a size of little meaning. The chain uses TRBV30 and TRBJ2-3, with 10 bases that match TRBD2. Germline lookup yields CDR1 GTSNPN and CDR2 SVGIG (reference sequence). The CDR3 length is 15 residues. V trimming: 5 bases; J trimming: 0 bases; junction bases outside the gene matches: 5. CDR3 in amino acids: CAWVPSGRSTDTQYF. CDR3 sequence (DNA): TGTGCCTGGGTACCTAGCGGGAGAAGCACAGATACGCAGTATTTT.

This clonotype was seen many times. Being off target in a library aimed at alpha chains, this beta chain has a size of little meaning. This chain uses TRBV27 with TRBJ2-7; perhaps TRBD1 as D (5 bases). Trimming shortened V by 2 bases and J by 6 bases, and 20 bases separated the two germline ends. The CDR3 length is 16 residues. Germline assignment: CDR1 MNHEY and CDR2 SMNVEV (reference sequence). The CDR3 DNA sequence: TGTGCCAGCAGTTTAAGGGGCCGGCCTCGAACCCCCGAGCAGTACTTC. Protein: CASSLRGRPRTPEQYF.

This clonotype was detected ten times or more. This beta chain slipped into a library made for alpha chains as a stray read, so its size is not meaningful. The chain links TRBV20-1 to TRBJ1-5; 7 bases fit TRBD1. Germline assignment: CDR1 DFQATT and CDR2 SNEGSKA (reference sequence). J was trimmed by 7 bases and V by 6 bases; bases with no gene match: 9. The CDR3 runs 13 residues. CDR3 sequence (DNA): TGCAGTGCCCGACGACAGGGATCACAGCCCCAGCATTTT. It codes for CSARRQGSQPQHF.

This clonotype was observed at least ten times. This beta chain is a stray sequence in a library constructed for alpha chains; its clone size is not meaningful. This rearrangement joins TRBV29-1 to TRBJ2-1; D unresolved. V lost 4 bases, J lost 8 bases, and 12 bases lay in between. This CDR3 has 12 residues. Germline CDR1 reads SQVTM; CDR2 reads ANQGSEA. CDR3 in amino acids: CSVGVYEDEQFF. The DNA for the CDR3 is TGCAGCGTTGGGGTCTATGAGGATGAGCAGTTCTTC.

This clonotype showed up many times. A library made for alpha chains picked up this beta chain off target, so its size means little. The J gene is TRBJ2-6, the V gene TRBV7-9; no firm D call. With 3 bases removed from V and 0 bases from J, the gap between germline ends came to 12 bases. Germline assignment: CDR1 SEHNR and CDR2 FQNEAQ (reference sequence). The CDR3 runs to 17 residues. The CDR3 protein is CASSFTDPRSGANVLTF. CDR3 DNA: TGTGCCAGCAGCTTCACGGACCCCCGCTCTGGGGCCAACGTCCTGACTTTC.

As concerns this clonotype: Because this beta chain is a stray read in a library intended to capture alpha chains, its abundance should not be given much weight. The V and J genes are TRBV5-6 and TRBJ2-6; the D gene is possibly TRBD1 (5 bases). Germline V gene data show CDR1 as SGHDT and CDR2 as YYEEEE. V was cut by 3 bases and J by 0 bases, with 7 bases left in between. The CDR3 has 15 amino acids. CDR3 sequence reads: CASSWGHSGANVLTF. The CDR3 nucleotides read TGTGCCAGCAGCTGGGGCCACTCTGGGGCCAACGTCCTGACTTTC.